The 14 T cell receptor beta chains below all came from one sample that was sequenced in a study of T cell responses to AZD1222 COVID-19 vaccine. Assay: immunoSEQ multiplex PCR; the TCRdb copy retains only in-frame clones and omits some. This sample has some 150,000 clones, with around 90% found just once. The sequences come from peripheral blood, collected 28 days after the second AZD1222 dose. The receptors come from an adult who received the AZD1222 COVID-19 vaccine.

This clone was picked up a small number of times. This rearrangement joins TRBV6-4 to TRBJ2-7, with 9 bases matching TRBD1. CDR3 length equals 14 residues. Germline V gene lookup returns CDR1 MRHNA and CDR2 SNTAGT. Trimming removed 6 bases from V and 4 bases from J; junction bases left unmatched: 7. CDR3 amino acids: CASRRDRVRYEQYF. CDR3 bases: TGTGCCAGCAGGCGGGACAGGGTCAGGTACGAGCAGTACTTC.

The chain employs TRBV19 and TRBJ1-5; D remains unclear. CDR1 is LNHDA, CDR2 SQIVND, per germline (reference sequence). The CDR3 runs 15 residues. V lost 2 bases and J lost 9, with 17 bases in between. CDR3 amino acids: CASSIPPPSVRPQHF. Here the CDR3 DNA reads TGTGCCAGTAGTATACCTCCCCCCTCAGTGAGGCCCCAGCATTTT.

V gene TRBV6-1 combines with J gene TRBJ2-7; 7 bases are shared with TRBD2. The CDR3 runs to 15 residues. Germline CDR1 and CDR2: MNHNS and SASEGT. V lost 2 bases, J lost 7 bases, and 11 bases stayed unmatched. The CDR3 loop reads CASSESWRELREQYF. CDR3 nucleotides: TGTGCCAGCAGTGAAAGTTGGCGGGAGTTGCGTGAGCAGTACTTC.

The chain carries TRBV28 and TRBJ2-7; possible D gene TRBD1, 5 bases. The CDR3 extends over 13 amino acids. CDR1 is MDHEN, CDR2 SYDVKM, per germline. The V gene lost 2 bases and the J gene lost 1 base, with 6 bases spanning the gap. CDR3: CASSLQGSYEQYF. The CDR3 nucleotides read TGTGCCAGCAGTTTACAGGGTTCCTACGAGCAGTACTTC.

The genes are TRBV3-1 (or the pseudogene TRBV3-2) and TRBJ1-4; D is unclear. The V and J ends lost 1 base and 5 bases respectively, with 5 bases between them. The CDR3 consists of 13 residues. CDR1 and CDR2 from the germline V gene are LGHDT and YNNKEL (reference sequence). CDR3: CASSQGANEKLFF. Written as DNA, the CDR3 is TGTGCCAGCAGCCAAGGCGCAAATGAAAAACTGTTTTTT.

The chain joins TRBV7-9 to TRBJ2-2; 9 nucleotides line up with TRBD1. The germline gives CDR1 SEHNR, CDR2 FQNEAQ (reference sequence). The CDR3 runs to 17 residues. V lost 5 bases and J lost 2; bases outside the gene matches: 9. The CDR3 sequence: CASSRDRDTPNTGELFF. In DNA, the CDR3 is TGTGCCAGCAGCAGGGACAGGGATACGCCCAACACCGGGGAGCTGTTTTTT.

J is TRBJ2-1 and V is TRBV14; D possibly corresponds to TRBD2 (5 bases). This CDR3 is built from 16 residues. V was cut by 2 bases and J by 1 base, with 12 bases left in between. The V gene's germline CDR1 is SGHDN and CDR2 FVKESK. The CDR3 is CASSQFGRGSYNEQFF. DNA for the CDR3: TGTGCCAGCAGCCAATTCGGTAGAGGGTCCTACAATGAGCAGTTCTTC.

The chain combines TRBV5-4 with TRBJ1-6; possibly TRBD1 for D (5 bases). Trimming took 2 bases from V and 0 from J, leaving 6 bases between them. The CDR3 is made up of 15 amino acids. Germline CDR1 SGHNT, CDR2 YYREEE (reference sequence). The CDR3 nucleotides are TGTGCCAGCAGCTTCGACAGCTCCTATAATTCACCCCTCCACTTT. This gives the protein CASSFDSSYNSPLHF.

This chain uses TRBV2 with TRBJ2-5; D not resolved. Trimming removed 6 bases from V and 9 bases from J, with 14 bases in between. This CDR3 has 12 residues. Germline lookup yields CDR1 SNHLY and CDR2 FYNNEI. Here the CDR3 DNA reads TGTGCCAGCAGCGCCACTCGGGCAGCCCAGTACTTC. Protein: CASSATRAAQYF. Full variable domain (outside the CDR3, taken from reference TRBV2 and TRBJ2-5): EPEVTQTPSHQVTQMGQEVILRCVPISNHLYFYWYRQILGQKVEFLVSFYNNEISEKSEIFDDQFSVERPDGSNFTLKIRSTKLEDSAMYFCASSATRAAQYFGPGTRLLVL.

This rearrangement joins TRBV6-5 to TRBJ1-5; 7 nucleotides align to TRBD1. J lost 3 bases, V lost 8 bases, and 4 bases had no gene match. The CDR3 is made up of 13 amino acids. The germline gives CDR1 MNHEY, CDR2 SVGAGI. DNA of the CDR3: TGTGCCAGCGGGGGGACAGTCAATCAGCCCCAGCATTTT. As protein: CASGGTVNQPQHF.

The chain couples TRBV4-1 to TRBJ1-6; no definite D call. With 1 base removed from V and 0 bases from J, the gap between germline ends came to 13 bases. The germline CDR1 and CDR2 sequences are MGHRA and YSYEKL. The CDR3 has 18 residues. DNA of the CDR3: TGCGCCAGCAGCCAAGGGGTTGCACGGAGCTCCTATAATTCACCCCTCCACTTT. Encoded protein: CASSQGVARSSYNSPLHF.

V gene TRBV10-3 combines with J gene TRBJ2-2, with 14 bases lining up with TRBD2. This CDR3 is built from 16 residues. Germline V gene data show CDR1 as ENHRY and CDR2 as SYGVKD. J lost 5 bases, V lost 5 bases, and 4 bases had no gene match. The CDR3 sequence is CAISPGLAGGTGELFF. The CDR3 DNA reads as TGTGCCATCAGTCCCGGACTAGCGGGAGGAACCGGGGAGCTGTTTTTT.

The chain employs TRBV7-3 and TRBJ2-1; 7 bases are shared with TRBD1. The length of the CDR3 is 19 residues. The V segment lost 1 base and the J segment 0 bases; nucleotides outside the gene matches: 12. Germline V gives CDR1 SGHTA, CDR2 FQGTGA. This CDR3 reads CASSLNEPGQSSSYNEQFF. CDR3 coding DNA: TGTGCCAGCAGCTTAAACGAACCGGGACAGAGCAGCTCCTACAATGAGCAGTTCTTC.

The rearrangement joins TRBV2 to TRBJ2-2, with 8 bases fitting TRBD2. This CDR3 region has 15 residues. V lost 5 bases and J lost 5; bases outside the gene matches: 7. Germline lookup yields CDR1 SNHLY and CDR2 FYNNEI. CDR3: CASSSIAGFTGELFF. The CDR3, as DNA: TGTGCCAGCAGTAGTATAGCGGGATTTACCGGGGAGCTGTTTTTT. Filled out from reference TRBV2 and TRBJ2-2, the complete variable domain reads EPEVTQTPSHQVTQMGQEVILRCVPISNHLYFYWYRQILGQKVEFLVSFYNNEISEKSEIFDDQFSVERPDGSNFTLKIRSTKLEDSAMYFCASSSIAGFTGELFFGEGSRLTVL.